This is a list of T cell receptor beta chains from one sample in a study of naive and memory T cell subsets. TCRdb re-called the UMI-ligation and nested PCR reads with MiXCR, one entry per CDR3 protein. The data contain 150,000 or so distinct CDR3 sequences, approximately 24% of them singletons. The sequenced sample was naive CD4+ T cells from blood. The receptors derive from a human donor in good health. Each CDR3 is given with its conserved first and last residue. A D gene is named only where the DNA matches it firmly. Where a row states a size, it is once, few, many or the class of an expanded clone; other rows omit it.

clone_size,d_call,v_call,cdr3_length,j_call,cdr3_nt,cdr3_aa
.,TRBD2,TRBV18,16,TRBJ2-1,TGTGCCAGCTCACCACGACTAGCGGGAGAGTACAATGAGCAGTTCTTC,CASSPRLAGEYNEQFF
many,TRBD1,TRBV29-1,14,TRBJ2-5,TGCAGCGTTGGTGGGGGACAGGTCCAAGTAACCCAGTACTTC,CSVGGGQVQVTQYF
.,TRBD2,TRBV20-1,16,TRBJ2-7,TGCAGTGCTAGAGGGACTAGCGGGAGGCCCTCCTACGAGCAGTACTTC,CSARGTSGRPSYEQYF
.,.,TRBV6-5,19,TRBJ2-1,TGTGCCAGCAGTTACCCCATGAGGGGGGGCGCAGTATCCTACAATGAGCAGTTCTTC,CASSYPMRGGAVSYNEQFF
few,.,TRBV19,12,TRBJ2-1,TGTGCCAGTAGTAACAGACAGTCGGAGCAGTTCTTC,CASSNRQSEQFF
few,TRBD1,TRBV5-5,16,TRBJ2-7,TGTGCCAGCAGCCTGGCGTCGACAGGGACCCTCTACGAGCAGTACTTC,CASSLASTGTLYEQYF
.,TRBD2,TRBV19,16,TRBJ2-5,TGTGCCAGTAGTAAACTCGACGGGGGGGGACAAGAGACCCAGTACTTC,CASSKLDGGGQETQYF
few,.,TRBV6-1,16,TRBJ2-6,TGTGCCAGCAGGCTCAGGGGCCGCCAGGGGGCCAACGTCCTGACTTTC,CASRLRGRQGANVLTF
.,.,TRBV6-1,15,TRBJ1-5,TGTGCCAGCAGTCTCGGGGGGGGGGGCTGGCAGCCCCAGCATTTT,CASSLGGGGWQPQHF
.,.,TRBV10-3,14,TRBJ1-4,TGTGCCATCAGTGATCGCTCAGGCACGGAAAAACTGTTTTTT,CAISDRSGTEKLFF
.,.,TRBV11-2,13,TRBJ2-3,TGTGCCAGCAGCTTAGTAGGGGTGGATACGCAGTATTTT,CASSLVGVDTQYF
few,.,TRBV7-2,14,TRBJ1-5,TGTGCCAGCAGCTACCAGGGTGCCGGGCAGCCCCAGCATTTT,CASSYQGAGQPQHF
many,TRBD1,TRBV10-3,12,TRBJ2-7,TGTGCCACAGGGACAGCAAACTACGAGCAGTACTTC,CATGTANYEQYF
.,TRBD1,TRBV20-1,13,TRBJ1-2,TGCAGTGCTGAGGGACAGATCCTCGCTGGCTACACCTTC,CSAEGQILAGYTF
.,.,TRBV7-9,15,TRBJ2-1,TGTGCCAGCAGTCCGACTAGTCCCCGGGGGCATGAGCAGTTCTTC,CASSPTSPRGHEQFF
.,TRBD1,TRBV3-1,15,TRBJ1-1,TGTGCCAGCAGCCATTGGGACAGGGCGAACACTGAAGCTTTCTTT,CASSHWDRANTEAFF
many,.,TRBV6-2/TRBV6-3,21,TRBJ2-1,TGTGCCAGCAGTTACTACCGTGAAGCGGGGAGGAGGGGGAGCTCCTACAATGAGCAGTTCTTC,CASSYYREAGRRGSSYNEQFF
.,TRBD2,TRBV14,15,TRBJ2-1,TGTGCCAGCAGCCGCGGGACTAGCGGGACGAATGAGCAGTTCTTC,CASSRGTSGTNEQFF
many,TRBD2,TRBV5-4,14,TRBJ2-1,TGTGCCAGCGCGACTAGCGGAAACTACAATGAGCAGTTCTTC,CASATSGNYNEQFF
.,.,TRBV7-9,14,TRBJ1-4,TGTGCCAGCACCCACTTTGCAACTAATGAAAAACTGTTTTTT,CASTHFATNEKLFF
.,.,TRBV5-5,16,TRBJ1-1,TGTGCCAGCAGCTTGGTTACAGGGCCCGAGAACACTGAAGCTTTCTTT,CASSLVTGPENTEAFF
few,TRBD1,TRBV28,16,TRBJ1-1,TGTGCCAGCAGTTCGGGGGGCCGGACAGGGGTTTCTGAAGCTTTCTTT,CASSSGGRTGVSEAFF
few,.,TRBV27,15,TRBJ2-6,TGTGCCAGCAGTTTTAGATATCCTGGGGCCAACGTCCTGACTTTC,CASSFRYPGANVLTF
.,.,TRBV6-2/TRBV6-3,15,TRBJ2-3,TGTGCCAGCAGTCGGACCTTGGACCGCACAGATACGCAGTATTTT,CASSRTLDRTDTQYF
few,.,TRBV5-5,16,TRBJ2-2,TGTGCCAGCAGCTTGAGAGAAGCGGGCGGTACCGGGGAGCTGTTTTTT,CASSLREAGGTGELFF